The following is a T cell receptor (beta chain) sequence with its context. Its matching antigen is unknown. Germline CDR1 reads SQVTM; CDR2 reads ANQGSEA. The CDR3 has 13 residues. With V trimmed by 4 bases and J by 7 bases, 3 bases remained unmatched. These data are taken from a study of T cell responses to AZD1222 COVID-19 vaccine. Study-level points and caveats: Nearly half of the spike-specific TCRs reportedly recognize variant regions that carry no mutations. None of the repertoires were sampled until the peak T cell response had passed. It was only six AZD1222 recipients who were seropositive at baseline.

Sequenced by immunoSEQ multiplex PCR; TCRdb stores in-frame clones only, minus some. The table lists approximately 220,000 clones, 85% to 95% of them singletons, with about 1% in the top ten. V and J are TRBV29-1 and TRBJ1-6; 8 bases align to TRBD1. The material was peripheral blood, obtained on day 0 of MenACWY control vaccination. The receptor was isolated from an adult in good health. In nucleotides, the CDR3 is TGCAGCGTTGGAGGGGACAGGAATTCACCCCTCCACTTT. This gives the protein CSVGGDRNSPLHF.